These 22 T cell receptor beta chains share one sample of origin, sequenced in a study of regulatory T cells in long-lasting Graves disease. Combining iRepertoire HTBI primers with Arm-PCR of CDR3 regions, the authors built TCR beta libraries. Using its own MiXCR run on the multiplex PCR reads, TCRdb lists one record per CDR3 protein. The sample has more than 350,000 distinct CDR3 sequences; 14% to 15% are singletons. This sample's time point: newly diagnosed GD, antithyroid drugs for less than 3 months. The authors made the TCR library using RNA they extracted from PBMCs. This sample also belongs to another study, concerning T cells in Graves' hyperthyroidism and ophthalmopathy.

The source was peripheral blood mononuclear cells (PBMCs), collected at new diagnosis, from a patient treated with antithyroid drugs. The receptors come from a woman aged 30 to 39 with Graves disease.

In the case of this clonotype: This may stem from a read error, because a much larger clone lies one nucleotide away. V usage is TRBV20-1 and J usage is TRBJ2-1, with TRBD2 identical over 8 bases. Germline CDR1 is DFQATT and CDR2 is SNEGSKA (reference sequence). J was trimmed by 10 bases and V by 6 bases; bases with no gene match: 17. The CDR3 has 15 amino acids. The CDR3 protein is CSALGAGVPSYEQFF. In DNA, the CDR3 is TGCAGTGCCCTGGGAGCGGGAGTCCCCTCCTACGAGCAGTTCTTC.

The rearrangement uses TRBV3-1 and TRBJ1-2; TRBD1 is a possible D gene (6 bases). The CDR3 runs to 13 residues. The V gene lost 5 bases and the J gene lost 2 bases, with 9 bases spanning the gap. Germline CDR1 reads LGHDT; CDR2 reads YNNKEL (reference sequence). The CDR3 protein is CASSSDSNYGYTF. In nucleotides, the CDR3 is TGTGCCAGCAGCTCGGACAGCAACTATGGCTACACCTTC.

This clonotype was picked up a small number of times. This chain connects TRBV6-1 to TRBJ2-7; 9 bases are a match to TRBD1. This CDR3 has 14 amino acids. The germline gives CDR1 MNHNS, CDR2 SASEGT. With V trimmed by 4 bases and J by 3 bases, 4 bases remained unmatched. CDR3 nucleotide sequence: TGTGCCAGCAGTGCCGGACAGGGGTTCTACGAGCAGTACTTC. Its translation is CASSAGQGFYEQYF.

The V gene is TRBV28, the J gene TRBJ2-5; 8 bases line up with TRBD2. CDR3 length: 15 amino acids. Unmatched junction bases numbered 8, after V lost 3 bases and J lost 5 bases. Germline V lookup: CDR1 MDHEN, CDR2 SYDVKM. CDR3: CASSFISGRGETQYF. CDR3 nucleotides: TGTGCCAGCAGTTTTATCAGCGGGAGAGGGGAGACCCAGTACTTC.

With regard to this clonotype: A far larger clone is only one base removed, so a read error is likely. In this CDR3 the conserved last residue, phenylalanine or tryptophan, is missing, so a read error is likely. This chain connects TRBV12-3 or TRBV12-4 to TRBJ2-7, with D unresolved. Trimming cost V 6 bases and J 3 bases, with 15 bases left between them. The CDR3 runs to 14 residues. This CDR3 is CASSQVGASYEQYS. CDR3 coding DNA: TGTGCCAGCAGCCAAGTCGGAGCTAGCTACGAGCAGTACTCC.

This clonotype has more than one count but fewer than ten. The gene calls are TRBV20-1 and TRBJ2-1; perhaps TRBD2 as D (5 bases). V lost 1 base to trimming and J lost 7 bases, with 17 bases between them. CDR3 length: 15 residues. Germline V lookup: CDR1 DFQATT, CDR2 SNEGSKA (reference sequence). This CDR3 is CSARGSGRAWNEQFF. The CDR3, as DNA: TGCAGTGCTAGAGGGTCTGGGCGGGCATGGAATGAGCAGTTCTTC.

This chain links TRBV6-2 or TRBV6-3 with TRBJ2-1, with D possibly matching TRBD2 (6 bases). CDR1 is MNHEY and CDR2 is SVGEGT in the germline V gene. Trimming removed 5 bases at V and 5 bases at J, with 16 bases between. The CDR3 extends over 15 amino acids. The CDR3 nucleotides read TGTGCCAGCAGTGCACCTAGGGACTTTCACAATGAGCAGTTCTTC. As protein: CASSAPRDFHNEQFF.

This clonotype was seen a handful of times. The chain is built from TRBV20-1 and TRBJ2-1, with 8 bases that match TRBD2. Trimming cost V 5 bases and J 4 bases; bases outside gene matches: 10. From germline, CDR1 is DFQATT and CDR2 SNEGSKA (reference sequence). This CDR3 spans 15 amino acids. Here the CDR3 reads CSAGRPSGPYNEQFF. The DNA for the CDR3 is TGCAGTGCTGGGAGACCTAGCGGGCCTTACAATGAGCAGTTCTTC.

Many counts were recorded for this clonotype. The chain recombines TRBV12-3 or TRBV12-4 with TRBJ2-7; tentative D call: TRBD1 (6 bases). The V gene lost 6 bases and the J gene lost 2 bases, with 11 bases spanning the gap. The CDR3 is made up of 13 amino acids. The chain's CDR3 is CASSRDTPYEQYF. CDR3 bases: TGTGCCAGCAGCCGGGACACCCCCTACGAGCAGTACTTC.

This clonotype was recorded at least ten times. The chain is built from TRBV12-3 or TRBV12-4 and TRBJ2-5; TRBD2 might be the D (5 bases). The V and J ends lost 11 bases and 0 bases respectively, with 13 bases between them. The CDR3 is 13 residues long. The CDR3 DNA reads TGTGCCTGGGCCACGGAGGACCAAGAGACCCAGTACTTC. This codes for CAWATEDQETQYF.

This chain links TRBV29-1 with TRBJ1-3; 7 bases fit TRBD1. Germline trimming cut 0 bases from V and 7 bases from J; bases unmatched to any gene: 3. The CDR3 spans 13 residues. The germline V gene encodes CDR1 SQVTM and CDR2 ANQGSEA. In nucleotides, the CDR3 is TGCAGCGTTGAAGATCAGGGGGTGAACACCATATATTTT. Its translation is CSVEDQGVNTIYF.

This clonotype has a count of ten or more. CDR3: CASSLAFKRTGNQPQHF. In DNA form, the CDR3 reads TGTGCCAGCAGTTTAGCCTTCAAGCGCACAGGGAATCAGCCCCAGCATTTT. The rearrangement uses TRBV12-3 or TRBV12-4 and TRBJ1-5; D might be TRBD1 (6 bases). The ends were cut back, 0 bases at V and 4 bases at J, with 16 bases in the middle. The CDR3 runs to 17 residues.

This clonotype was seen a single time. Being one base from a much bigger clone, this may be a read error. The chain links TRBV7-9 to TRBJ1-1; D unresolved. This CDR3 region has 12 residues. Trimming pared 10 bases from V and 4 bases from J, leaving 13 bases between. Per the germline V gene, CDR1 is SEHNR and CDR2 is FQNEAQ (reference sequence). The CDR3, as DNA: TGTGCCATCCGGTTGGGAGCCACTGAAGCTTTCTTT. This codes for CAIRLGATEAFF.

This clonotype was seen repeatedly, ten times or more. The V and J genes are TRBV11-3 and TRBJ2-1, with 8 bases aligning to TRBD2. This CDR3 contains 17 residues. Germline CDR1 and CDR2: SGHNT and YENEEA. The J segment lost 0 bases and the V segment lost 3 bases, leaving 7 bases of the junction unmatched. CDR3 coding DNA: TGTGCCAGCAGCTTTAGCGGGACTTCCCTCTCCTACAATGAGCAGTTCTTC. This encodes CASSFSGTSLSYNEQFF.

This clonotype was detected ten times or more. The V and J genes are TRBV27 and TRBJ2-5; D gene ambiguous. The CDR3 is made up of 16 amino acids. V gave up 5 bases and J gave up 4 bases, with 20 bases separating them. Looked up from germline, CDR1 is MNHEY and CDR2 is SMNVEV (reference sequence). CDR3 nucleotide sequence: TGTGCCAGCAGTCCCTCGTTGGCCCAATCCCGAGAGACCCAGTACTTC. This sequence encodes CASSPSLAQSRETQYF.

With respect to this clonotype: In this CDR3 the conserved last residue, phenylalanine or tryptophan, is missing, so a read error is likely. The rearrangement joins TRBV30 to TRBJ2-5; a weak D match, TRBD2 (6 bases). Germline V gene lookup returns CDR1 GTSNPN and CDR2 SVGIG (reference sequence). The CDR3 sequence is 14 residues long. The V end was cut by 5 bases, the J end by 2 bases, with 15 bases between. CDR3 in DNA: TGTGCCTGGGCCGGGACTTCCACTCAAGAGACCCAGTACCTC. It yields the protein CAWAGTSTQETQYL.

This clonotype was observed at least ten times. For the CDR3, the DNA is TGCGCCAGCAGTAAGACAGGGGTAGTGGAGACCCAGTACTTC. Amino acids: CASSKTGVVETQYF. The rearrangement links TRBV10-2 to TRBJ2-5; TRBD1 matches 8 bases. The junction had 7 bases not matched to a gene; V was cut back by 5 bases and J by 5 bases. The CDR3 consists of 14 residues. CDR1 and CDR2 (germline): WSHSY, SAAADI.

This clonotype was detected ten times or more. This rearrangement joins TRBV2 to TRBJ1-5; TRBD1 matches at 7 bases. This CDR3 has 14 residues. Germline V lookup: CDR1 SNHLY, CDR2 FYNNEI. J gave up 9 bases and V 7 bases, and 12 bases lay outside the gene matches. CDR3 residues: CASTKDRLFGPQHF. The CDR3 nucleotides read TGTGCCAGCACGAAGGACAGGCTATTCGGGCCCCAGCATTTT.

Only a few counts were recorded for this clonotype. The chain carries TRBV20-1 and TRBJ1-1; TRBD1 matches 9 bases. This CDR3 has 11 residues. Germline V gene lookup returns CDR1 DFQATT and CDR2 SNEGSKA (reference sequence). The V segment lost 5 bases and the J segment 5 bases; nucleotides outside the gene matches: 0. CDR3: CSAGTGTEAFF. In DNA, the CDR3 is TGCAGTGCTGGGACAGGGACTGAAGCTTTCTTT.

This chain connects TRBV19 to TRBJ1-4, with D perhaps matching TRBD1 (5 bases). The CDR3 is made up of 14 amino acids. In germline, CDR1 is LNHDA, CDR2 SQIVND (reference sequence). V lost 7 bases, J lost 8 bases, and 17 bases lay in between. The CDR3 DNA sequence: TGTGCCAGTAAATCCAGGGAGGGTGGCGAAAAACTGTTTTTT. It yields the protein CASKSREGGEKLFF.

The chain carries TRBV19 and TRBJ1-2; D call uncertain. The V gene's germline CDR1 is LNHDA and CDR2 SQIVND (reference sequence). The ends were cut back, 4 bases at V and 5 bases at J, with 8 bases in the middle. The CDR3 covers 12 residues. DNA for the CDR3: TGTGCCAGTAGTAATGAGGGATATGGCTACACCTTC. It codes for CASSNEGYGYTF. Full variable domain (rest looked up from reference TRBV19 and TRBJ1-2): DGGITQSPKYLFRKEGQNVTLSCEQNLNHDAMYWYRQDPGQGLRLIYYSQIVNDFQKGDIAEGYSVSREKKESFPLTVTSAQKNPTAFYLCASSNEGYGYTFGSGTRLTVV.

CDR3 region: CASSPLGVDTQYF. The CDR3 bases are TGTGCCAGCAGCCCCCTCGGGGTCGATACGCAGTATTTT. This rearrangement joins TRBV7-9 to TRBJ2-3; D is possibly TRBD2 (5 bases). There are 13 residues in the CDR3. V was shortened by 5 bases and J by 6 bases, with 12 bases between the two germline ends. Germline CDR1 SEHNR, CDR2 FQNEAQ (reference sequence).